This T cell receptor beta chain originates from a study of cytomegalovirus exposure and HLA in healthy donors (dated 2017 in TCRdb). Regarding the complete study: In an earlier analysis of 587 of the donors, about 260 Gb of sequence data and 90 million to 120 million unique TCR beta sequences from about 190 million T cells were reported. Donor age, sex, ethnicity and CMV serostatus were compiled together with the repertoire data. Of the 300 to 450 genotyped donors, approximately 83% fell in the genetic ancestry cluster associated with self-reported Caucasian donors. In a later genetic analysis, genome-wide SNP genotypes for about 65% of the roughly 670 donors were used, and that subset was treated as a discovery cohort. A later analysis re-examined previously published TCR beta repertoires from roughly 720 donors and added high-resolution HLA genotyping to investigate patterns of TCR occurrence. The study combined high-throughput TCR immunosequencing, statistical association of individual TCRs with disease status, and machine learning to predict cytomegalovirus infection status. The study was designed to test whether signatures of past pathogen exposure could be identified by cataloging public T cell receptors. Along with the approximately 650-subject first cohort, a separate validation cohort of over 90 different subjects was used. Across about 370 genotyped donors of the cohort, an average of about 200,000 unique TCR beta nucleotide sequences per donor were sequenced, and around 20% of those sequences were non-productive. The study used immunosequencing to profile the T cell repertoires of 666 subjects and linked those repertoires to cytomegalovirus serostatus. To decide whether each TCR beta V gene segment behaved as functional or pseudogenic, an earlier analysis of fewer than 750 of the donors relied on high-throughput TCR beta sequencing. The later analysis used no new phenotypic data to find candidate immune exposures, relying instead on TCR beta sequences and their occurrence across donors. Class I and class II HLA loci were covered by the typing at four-digit resolution. Every discovery cohort repertoire had been produced on one sequencing platform. Five DR-DQ haplotypes were treated as single units for association and clustering because of strong linkage in the cohort. The number of typed donors differed by locus: roughly 620-640 for A, B, C, DRB1 and DQB1; 500 to 550 for DQA1; 606 for DPA1; and about 450 for DPB1. An early release covering roughly 580 HLA-typed donors comprised approximately 290 gigabases of sequencing data and 85 million or so unique TCR sequences. What the study reported, not specific to this receptor: A later analysis found that HLA-associated TCR beta chains were more clonally expanded and had lower generation probabilities than equally common non-associated chains. In a later genetic analysis, a missense DCLRE1C variant was associated with V-gene and J-gene trimming of TCR beta chains, and the association was replicated in an independent cohort. Immune exposure information for the cohort was limited to CMV serostatus. In an earlier analysis of roughly 500 of the donors, most TCR beta V segments appeared in productive rearrangements about 87% or about 30% of the time, broadly matching IMGT annotations. HLA typing was unavailable for some donors at each locus, so association tests used only the typed subset. The sequencing pipeline was judged likely to have produced a cluster of highly shared sequence variants as a technical artifact. Assigning TCR associations to individual alleles was difficult when HLA alleles, especially DR and DQ, strongly co-occurred. In this cohort, only TCR beta chains were sequenced, and detectable features were limited by the absence of alpha or paired-chain data. In a later analysis, most CMV-associated TCR beta chains were found to appear HLA-restricted, with HLA associations seemingly driven largely by CMV exposure. The authors suggested that the approach could potentially be generalized to other disease states and immunological phenotypes. The classifier was reported to diagnose cytomegalovirus status with high specificity and sensitivity in both the original and validation cohorts. Most TCR sequences were observed very rarely across donors, whereas some public TCRs were present in many individuals. Presence/absence analyses assumed roughly uniform sequencing depth across donors, an assumption that may not hold. Specific HLA alleles were associated with around 18,000 TCR beta sequences at a false discovery rate of 0.05 in a later analysis. Because the 87-base-pair reads could not distinguish some IMGT-functional V segments, including TRBV6-2 and TRBV6-3, those segments were excluded. In a later analysis, several top co-occurrence clusters were reported to appear linked to parvovirus B19, influenza, CMV and Epstein-Barr virus. Correlated functional status among segregating V segments might be attributable to linkage disequilibrium, but an unknown experimental factor could not be ruled out. A later analysis found that TCR association rates varied across HLA loci, with DRB1 alleles showing the most associated TCRs and HLA-C alleles the fewest. In vitro tests confirmed that a few of the cytomegalovirus-associated TCR beta chains recognize cytomegalovirus antigens. The study listed 164 TCR beta chains as associated with cytomegalovirus. A later genetic analysis reported fewer N-insertions in productive TCRs among donors in an Asian-associated ancestry cluster than the roughly 700-donor mean. Because counts were too low, about 15 rarely observed V segments, including chromosome 9 orphons, were left out of the earlier analysis of about 620 of the donors. A further reported finding was that TCR beta sequences accurately predicted the HLA-A and HLA-B alleles for most subjects in the first cohort.

Library preparation used the immunoSEQ multiplex PCR assay. For the multiplex PCR, a mixture combining 60 forward primers for TCR Vbeta segments and 13 reverse primers for TCR Jbeta segments was used. Amplification of the CDR3 region of rearranged TCR beta genes was performed with a multiplex PCR assay on genomic DNA. On the Illumina HiSeq System, the amplified TCR beta libraries were sequenced as 87-base-pair reads. The original methods were these. A later analysis tallied 70 million to 100 million unique TCR beta chains across the 666 repertoires, and some 12 million of those chains were shared by two or more donors. To remove PCR and sequencing errors, raw reads were error-corrected and collapsed into unique sequences using a nearest-neighbor algorithm that merged closely related sequences. V, D and J gene segments were assigned by aligning CDR3 sequences to IMGT reference sequences. For a sequence to be retained, a match of at least six nucleotides to both a V gene segment and a J gene segment was required. A rearrangement was called productive if the CDR3 had no stop codons and remained in frame with V and J, and every other rearrangement was called non-productive. Following IMGT convention, CDR3 was defined as the stretch from the second conserved V-encoded cysteine to the conserved J-encoded phenylalanine. The earlier analysis of approximately 590 of the donors excluded any sequence lacking an unambiguous match to a single V gene segment. In an earlier analysis of 587 of the donors, V segments were called functional above 56.7% productive rearrangements and were called segregating when the between-donor standard deviation exceeded 5%. A statistical classification framework was built to diagnose cytomegalovirus status from the catalog of TCR beta chain sequences. V and J gene assignment, in a later analysis, came from comparing TCR nucleotide sequences with IMGT/GENE-DB human TR gene sequences. Using the TCRdist pipeline, a later analysis assigned CDR3 sequences along with most-parsimonious VDJ recombination scenarios. In a later analysis, every TCR beta chain was defined by the combination of its CDR3 amino acid sequence and its V-gene family, and reads without a unique V-gene family were dropped. A later analysis removed roughly 590 highly shared, low-generation-probability nucleotide sequences to deal with suspected cross-contamination and a sequencing artifact. In a later analysis, a clonal expansion index was calculated for each public chain from normalized within-repertoire ranks of inferred template counts. In a later analysis, generation probabilities were computed using a VDJ recombination model fitted to out-of-frame rearrangements, and the results were checked against IGoR. Hypergeometric tests were used in a later analysis to score TCR-TCR, TCR-HLA and TCR-CMV co-occurrence, with a repertoire-size bias correction applied to the TCR pairs. To estimate false discovery rates, a later analysis permuted the HLA or CMV assignments 20 times. In a later analysis, co-occurring TCRs were grouped using DBSCAN, with TCRdist sequence similarity added in when clustering inside HLA-allele-positive subsets. Repertoires with fewer than 30,000 or more than 120,000 public chains were left out of co-occurrence clustering, as were five repertoires with anomalous nucleotide sharing. Held by TCRdb, this immuneACCESS table contains in-frame sequences only and omits some clones. Under half of the omission traces to an unresolved V gene where checked; the cause of the rest is unknown. V and J calls and clone size are those listed in that table; D and trimming were worked out from the DNA. The sample table holds fewer than 100,000 clones, of which around 70% were seen once. The ten largest account for 1.2% of the sample.

The cohort comprised fewer than 700 healthy bone marrow donors. All cohort members were sampled while nominally healthy, although unrecorded immune exposures were likely present. The donor tested CMV seronegative, placing the donor among the 350 to 400 seronegative members of the cohort. A peripheral blood sample was provided by each donor, and peripheral blood mononuclear cells were used for TCR beta sequencing. Genomic DNA was extracted from the blood cell samples with the Qiagen DNeasy Blood Extraction Kit. Cut back by 0 bases and 0 bases, the V and J ends lie 14 bases apart. Taken from cysteine to phenylalanine, the CDR3 has 17 residues. This entry keeps only the CDR3 DNA: 51 bases, framed from base 1. According to the germline V gene, CDR1 reads ENHRY and CDR2 reads SYGVKD. Details on this clone: Its antigen is not yet known. No much larger clonotype is one base removed from it; base qualities were not supplied.

The V and J segments used are TRBV10-3 and TRBJ1-2; the D gene cannot be named for sure. Input material: PBMCs. The receptor was derived from a female donor in good health and CMV-seronegative. Read as DNA, the sequence is TGTGCCATCAGTGAGTCGATGGGGAGCTGGTCTAACTATGGCTACACCTTC. Translated, it gives CAISESMGSWSNYGYTF.